A single T cell receptor (beta chain) is shown here with its context. Antigen: not known. These data are taken from a study of human CD8 memory T cell subsets. UMI-labeled 5' RACE was used, and it produced the TCR beta libraries. As handled by the study authors: Within each TCR beta library, functional CDR3 beta clonotypes numbered between roughly 2,800 and 18,000. From the 5' RACE reads, TCRdb lists one entry per CDR3 protein and no DNA. The V and J calls and clone size come from TCRdb's table, not from the authors' own analysis. This specimen shows thousands of distinct CDR3 sequences; the ten leading clones hold roughly 20%. Germline V CDR1 and CDR2: MDHEN, SYDVKM. The CDR3 sequence is 18 residues long. The study, taken as a whole, reports: A similarly high level of diversity characterized stem-like memory and precursor exhausted T cells, unlike effector memory cells.

The sequencing input was CD8+ T cells from PBMCs. This chain joins TRBV28 and TRBJ1-5. The clonotype comes from a human donor in good health. CDR3: CASSSPYEADGLNQPQHF.